The present entry profiles one T cell receptor (beta chain) with its context. Antigen specificity is unknown. The CDR3 runs to 13 residues. CDR1 and CDR2 from the germline V gene are LNHNV and YYDKDF (reference sequence). V gave up 3 bases and J gave up 2 bases, with 7 bases separating them. Naive or memory CD4+ cells were cultured 1:1 with T cell-depleted PBMCs plus CEF. The entry originates in a study of CD4 T cells in relation to SARS-CoV-2 and coronaviruses. Looking at the study overall: ViraFEST: approximately ten-day antigen culture of PBMCs, then TCR beta CDR3 sequencing. Convalescent patients had median age 38.5 years, range about 20 to 72. Findings and caveats of the study: Culture-expanded clones reflect memory recall rather than primary priming during culture.

Libraries were prepared by immunoSEQ multiplex PCR; TCRdb keeps only in-frame clonotypes and omits some of them. The profile covers about 35,000 clones, with 77% appearing a single time and roughly 20% taken by the ten largest. This clonotype was sampled from an adult with COVID-19. The V gene is TRBV15, the J gene TRBJ1-2, with no clear D. The material sequenced was memory CD4+ T cells from PBMCs, cultured in vitro. CDR3 bases: TGTGCCACCAGCAGGGTAGGGAACTATGGCTACACCTTC. Protein product: CATSRVGNYGYTF.